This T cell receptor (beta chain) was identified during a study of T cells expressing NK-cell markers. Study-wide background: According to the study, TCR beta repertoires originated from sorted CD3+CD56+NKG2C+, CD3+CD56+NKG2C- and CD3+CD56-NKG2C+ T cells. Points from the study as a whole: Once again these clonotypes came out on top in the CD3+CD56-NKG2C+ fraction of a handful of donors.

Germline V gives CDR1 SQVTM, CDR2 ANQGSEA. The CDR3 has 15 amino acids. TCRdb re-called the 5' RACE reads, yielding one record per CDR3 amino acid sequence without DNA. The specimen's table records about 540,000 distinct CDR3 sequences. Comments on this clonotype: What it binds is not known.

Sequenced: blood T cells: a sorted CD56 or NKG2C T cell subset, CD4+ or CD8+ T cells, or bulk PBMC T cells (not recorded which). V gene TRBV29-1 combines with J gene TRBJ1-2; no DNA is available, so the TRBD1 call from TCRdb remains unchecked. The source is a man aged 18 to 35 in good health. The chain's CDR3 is CSVEVWAGSAFGYTF.